The T cell receptor (beta chain) under discussion was sequenced for a study of blood T cells in healthy people across ages. Alongside a J-beta primer mix, a sample-barcoded 5' primer served in a second PCR lasting about 7 to 11 cycles. TCRdb reanalysed the 5' RACE reads using MiXCR and keeps one entry per CDR3 protein. The sample contains hundreds of thousands of distinct CDR3 sequences, 58% of which appear only once. The draw of peripheral blood yielded ten milliliters from each donor. This CDR3 region has 12 residues. V was shortened by 4 bases and J by 7 bases, with 5 bases between the two germline ends.

The V and J genes are TRBV12-3 or TRBV12-4 and TRBJ1-6, with D unclear. The sequencing sample was made of blood. The receptor was isolated from a man aged 25-45 years in good health. The CDR3 DNA follows: TGTGCCAGCAGTTCACCAAATTCACCCCTCCACTTT. Its protein product is CASSSPNSPLHF.